The 13 T cell receptor beta chains below come from one sample, sequenced in a study of blood T cells in healthy people across ages. Together with a sample-barcoded 5' primer, a J-beta primer mix was included in a second PCR lasting roughly 6 to 12 cycles. TCRdb re-analysed the 5' RACE reads in MiXCR, keeping a single row per CDR3 protein. Here the sample spans about 1,500,000 distinct CDR3 sequences, roughly 28% being singletons. Sequencing was carried out using blood. These receptors were obtained from a woman younger than 45 in good health.

This clonotype was detected many times. J is TRBJ2-1 and V is TRBV7-9; perhaps TRBD1 as D (6 bases). Germline values: CDR1 SEHNR, CDR2 FQNEAQ (reference sequence). Trimming pared 7 bases from V and 5 bases from J, leaving 15 bases between. CDR3 size: 14 residues. DNA of the CDR3: TGTGCCAGCACCCCGGTGGGGGCGAACAATGAGCAGTTCTTC. This translates into CASTPVGANNEQFF.

This clonotype was seen a few times. The V gene is TRBV6-6, the J gene TRBJ1-6; 8 bases match TRBD1. The CDR3 runs 16 residues. Trimming took 5 bases from V and 7 from J; bases not matched to a gene: 10. CDR1 and CDR2 (germline): MNHNY, SVGAGI (reference sequence). CDR3 nucleotide sequence: TGTGCCAGCAGTCTCCCCTCGACAGGGGTCAATTCACCCCTCCACTTT. This codes for CASSLPSTGVNSPLHF.

The rearrangement links TRBV28 to TRBJ2-7; D possibly matches TRBD1 or TRBD2 (6 bases each). Germline assignment: CDR1 MDHEN and CDR2 SYDVKM. The V gene lost 3 bases and the J gene lost 6 bases, with 15 bases spanning the gap. The CDR3 spans 14 residues. The CDR3 DNA follows: TGTGCCAGCAGTTTTAGGGGGGCCTACTGCGAGCAGTACTTC. Translated, it gives CASSFRGAYCEQYF.

For this clonotype: A much larger clone sits a single nucleotide away, making a read error possible. The chain couples TRBV20-1 to TRBJ2-4; either TRBD1 or TRBD2 may supply D (5 bases each). The J call may be mistaken, given a closer DNA end match to TRBJ2-7. The CDR3 contains 12 residues. Germline V CDR1 and CDR2: DFQATT, SNEGSKA (reference sequence). CDR3 nucleotide sequence: TGCAGTGCCCACAAGGGACGGAACGAGCAGTACTTC. Translating gives CSAHKGRNEQYF.

The V gene is TRBV7-8, the J gene TRBJ1-5; 9 bases match TRBD1. Germline V lookup: CDR1 SGHVS, CDR2 FQNEAQ. V gave up 5 bases and J gave up 6 bases; unmatched junction bases: 11. The CDR3 extends over 16 amino acids. CDR3 nucleotide sequence: TGTGCCAGCAGCCCAATCTGGACAGGGGCCACTCAGCCCCAGCATTTT. Translation: CASSPIWTGATQPQHF.

The chain joins TRBV5-1 to TRBJ2-2; tentatively, D is TRBD1 (5 bases). The germline V gene has CDR1 SGHRS and CDR2 YFSETQ. V was shortened by 4 bases and J by 7 bases, with 20 bases between the two germline ends. The CDR3 totals 16 residues. For the CDR3, the DNA is TGCGCCAGCAGCCAGGGTGGGCCCACTATCGTCGGGGAGCTGTTTTTT. This translates into CASSQGGPTIVGELFF.

The gene calls are TRBV7-9 and TRBJ1-4; unclear D gene. Between the trimmed V and J ends, which lost 2 bases and 8 bases, there was a span of 15 bases. Germline loops: CDR1 SEHNR, CDR2 FQNEAQ (reference sequence). This CDR3 is built from 15 residues. The DNA for the CDR3 is TGTGCCAGCAGCTTACGGCCCGGGTCTGGGGAAAAACTGTTTTTT. Protein product: CASSLRPGSGEKLFF.

The rearrangement joins TRBV12-3 or TRBV12-4 to TRBJ2-2, with TRBD1 as a possible D gene (6 bases). V dropped 8 bases and J dropped 6 bases, with 10 bases sitting between them. CDR3 length: 12 amino acids. The CDR3 reads CASGEGAGELFF. CDR3 coding DNA: TGTGCCAGCGGAGAGGGGGCCGGGGAGCTGTTTTTT.

This clonotype appeared a single time. The rearrangement joins TRBV25-1 to TRBJ1-2; a possible D gene is TRBD1 (6 bases). This CDR3 is built from 13 residues. Germline CDR1 and CDR2: MGHDK and SYGVNS. V lost 6 bases to trimming and J lost 7 bases, with 15 bases between them. CDR3 bases: TGTGCCAGCAGCGGTACAGGGTTCTCTGGCTACACCTTC. This codes for CASSGTGFSGYTF.

In this sample, this clonotype turned up a few times. Possible read error: a much larger clone is one base away. The chain employs TRBV9 and TRBJ2-4; the match to TRBD2 covers 8 bases. Germline lookup yields CDR1 SGDLS and CDR2 YYNGEE. V shed 4 bases, J shed 13 bases, and the junction held 10 bases outside the gene matches. The CDR3 is 13 amino acids. CDR3 DNA sequence: TGTGCCAGCAGCTCCGGACTAGCCTACGTGCAGTACTTC. Translated: CASSSGLAYVQYF.

At least ten counts were recorded for this clonotype. V is TRBV29-1 and J is TRBJ2-3, with 7 nucleotides matching TRBD2. CDR3 length equals 14 residues. V trimming: 5 bases; J trimming: 2 bases; junction bases outside the gene matches: 7. Germline V gene sequence: CDR1 SQVTM, CDR2 ANQGSEA. CDR3: CSVSGAGTTDTQYF. The CDR3 DNA reads TGCAGCGTTTCAGGAGCGGGGACCACAGATACGCAGTATTTT.

The chain has TRBV5-1 and TRBJ1-1, with a possible D match to TRBD1 (5 bases). Trimming took 3 bases from V and 4 from J, leaving 13 bases between them. The CDR3 extends over 14 amino acids. Germline assignment: CDR1 SGHRS and CDR2 YFSETQ. CDR3 amino acids: CASSSGQGFTEAFF. DNA of the CDR3: TGCGCCAGCAGCTCCGGCCAGGGCTTCACTGAAGCTTTCTTT.

V is TRBV7-9 and J is TRBJ1-1; 7 bases fit TRBD1. V dropped 3 bases and J dropped 10; count of bases not matched to a gene: 11. This CDR3 is 14 amino acids long. The germline V gene has CDR1 SEHNR and CDR2 FQNEAQ (reference sequence). The CDR3 nucleotides are TGTGCCAGCAGCTTTCCCGGGACAGCTAACATAGCTTTCTTT. Translated: CASSFPGTANIAFF.